This entry features one TCR beta chain sequence. This record belongs to a study of blood T cell repertoires in COVID-19. On the study more broadly: Acute and convalescent COVID-19 specimens originated in the United States, Italy and Spain. The analysed material was cDNA or gDNA that came from T cells, B-cell-depleted T cells, or PBMCs.

Germline V gene data show CDR1 as SGHTA and CDR2 as FQGNSA. V gave up 4 bases and J gave up 3 bases, with 12 bases separating them. This CDR3 comprises 14 residues. Original handling: Using reference gene primer amplification, nucleated cell counts were estimated. Clones were read by immunoSEQ multiplex PCR, and TCRdb kept only the in-frame ones, dropping some. V, J and clone size are those of that table, while D and trimming were read from the DNA. The repertoire holds roughly 200,000 clones, with roughly 83% as singletons. This sequence was found in a human donor in a cohort sampled during active COVID-19. The rearrangement links TRBV7-2 to TRBJ1-1; TRBD1 is a possible D gene (5 bases). The specimen sequenced was peripheral blood. CDR3 amino acids: CASSSRSRDTEAFF. The CDR3 DNA reads TGTGCCAGCAGCTCCCGTAGCAGGGACACTGAAGCTTTCTTT. The variable domain in full, with the rest retrieved from reference TRBV7-2 and TRBJ1-1, is GAGVSQSPSNKVTEKGKDVELRCDPISGHTALYWYRQSLGQGLEFLIYFQGNSAPDKSGLPSDRFSAERTGGSVSTLTIQRTQQEDSAVYLCASSSRSRDTEAFFGQGTRLTVV.